The clone carrying this T cell receptor (beta chain) occurred a few times. These data are taken from a study of Ad26.COV2.S vaccination and SARS-CoV-2 variants. Study context: In the study, Ad26.COV2.S was injected intramuscularly once, or twice 56 days apart.

Treatment meaning: 15 to 20 received Ad26.COV2.S at low or high dose, single or two shots; roughly five received placebo; per-sample allocation not given. Each sample was drawn 63 days after the first injection (of vaccine or placebo). TCRdb keeps only in-frame clones here, not all; method: immunoSEQ multiplex PCR. The repertoire holds about 280,000 clones, with roughly 86% as singletons. Germline loops: CDR1 SGHVS, CDR2 FNYEAQ. V lost 2 bases, J lost 5 bases, and 10 bases lay in between. This CDR3 region has 13 residues. The V call is TRBV7-6, the J call TRBJ2-7; maybe TRBD1 (6 bases). This TCR came from a person aged 18-65 years who received the Ad26.COV2.S COVID-19 vaccine or a placebo. The sample was peripheral blood, taken in a trial of Ad26.COV2.S vaccine versus placebo. In DNA form, the CDR3 reads TGTGCCAGCAGCTTATGGGGGCTAGACGAGCAGTACTTC. This sequence encodes CASSLWGLDEQYF. The variable domain in full, completed from reference TRBV7-6 and TRBJ2-7, reads GAGVSQSPRYKVTKRGQDVALRCDPISGHVSLYWYRQALGQGPEFLTYFNYEAQQDKSGLPNDRFSAERPEGSISTLTIQRTEQRDSAMYRCASSLWGLDEQYFGPGTRLTVT.